The clone carrying this T cell receptor beta chain has more than one count but fewer than ten. Its antigen is as yet unknown. The sample belongs to a study of shared clonotypes between healthy human individuals. Germline lookup yields CDR1 SQVTM and CDR2 ANQGSEA. The CDR3 spans 15 residues. Between the trimmed V and J ends, which lost 5 bases and 6 bases, there was a span of 20 bases. Broader study findings: Sample collection involved blood only; tissue repertoires are likely different. Few donors restricted represented genetic and exposure-history diversity.

At a deep level, the assay was run. Sequencing used immunoSEQ multiplex PCR; TCRdb keeps in-frame clones, though not all of them. The table has hundreds of thousands of clones, around 78% seen once; the top ten hold about 11%. The TCR comes from a woman aged 40 to 55 in good health. Some clones in this sample may be carry-over from other donors' samples. The sequenced sample was PBMCs. V and J are TRBV29-1 and TRBJ2-1, with a tentative D call TRBD2 (7 bases). The CDR3 bases are TGCAGCGTTAGGGCAAAGTCGGGGGGCCTCAATGAGCAGTTCTTC. Protein: CSVRAKSGGLNEQFF.